These 17 T cell receptor beta chains were sequenced from one sample in a study of cytomegalovirus exposure and HLA in healthy donors. The PCR contained 60 Vbeta and 13 Jbeta primers. Assay used: immunoSEQ multiplex PCR; TCRdb lists only in-frame clones, some missing. Among approximately 100,000 clones listed, around 85% were seen once. The specimen sequenced was PBMCs. The receptors stem from a man aged 40-49 years in good health and CMV-seropositive.

A few counts support this clone. This chain connects TRBV6-5 to TRBJ1-1, with a weak D call TRBD1 (5 bases). Trimming left V 5 bases short and J 2 bases short, with 15 bases between. From germline, CDR1 is MNHEY and CDR2 SVGAGI. The CDR3 sequence is 15 residues long. CDR3 in amino acids: CASSKSADSNTEAFF. The CDR3 nucleotides are TGTGCCAGCAGTAAATCGGCAGACAGCAACACTGAAGCTTTCTTT.

About this clone itself: Other nucleotide sequences in the sample specify the same CDR3. This rearrangement joins TRBV4-2 to TRBJ2-1; 9 bases are a match to TRBD2. The CDR3 runs to 15 residues. V lost 1 base to trimming and J lost 2 bases; unmatched junction nucleotides: 0. Germline-derived CDR1 and CDR2 are LGHNA and YNFKEQ. In nucleotides, the CDR3 is TGTGCCAGCAGCCAAGGCGGGGGGGCCTACAATGAGCAGTTCTTC. It encodes CASSQGGGAYNEQFF.

This clone occurred a few times. The chain recombines TRBV9 with TRBJ1-2; 10 bases agree with TRBD1. This CDR3 is 16 amino acids long. Germline assignment: CDR1 SGDLS and CDR2 YYNGEE. The V and J ends lost 4 bases and 4 bases, in that order; junction bases with no gene match: 10. The CDR3 reads CASSPEGQGKFYGYTF. Here the CDR3 DNA reads TGTGCCAGCAGCCCAGAGGGACAGGGGAAGTTCTATGGCTACACCTTC.

The chain joins TRBV4-1 to TRBJ1-2; no reliable D call. This CDR3 has 13 residues. Germline CDR1 is MGHRA and CDR2 is YSYEKL. The V end lost 7 bases, the J end lost 2 bases, and 11 bases lay between the germline ends. In DNA, the CDR3 is TGCGCCAGCACCCCTTTCTCGAACTATGGCTACACCTTC. Its translation: CASTPFSNYGYTF.

V and J are TRBV6-6 and TRBJ1-2; a possible D gene is TRBD1 (6 bases). Between the trimmed V and J ends, which lost 6 bases and 3 bases, there was a span of 17 bases. CDR1 is MNHNY, CDR2 SVGAGI, per germline (reference sequence). CDR3 length: 15 amino acids. The CDR3: CASSLLGEGDYGYTF. Written as DNA, the CDR3 is TGTGCCAGCAGCCTCCTGGGGGAGGGGGACTATGGCTACACCTTC.

This clone was recorded a few times. The rearrangement uses TRBV5-1 and TRBJ2-2, with 14 bases lining up with TRBD2. The CDR3 spans 17 residues. The trim removed 4 bases at V and 4 bases at J, leaving 6 bases unmatched. Germline V gene sequence: CDR1 SGHRS, CDR2 YFSETQ. The CDR3 loop is CASSAGLAGAGTGELFF. The CDR3 region has the DNA TGCGCCAGCAGCGCGGGACTAGCGGGAGCGGGCACCGGGGAGCTGTTTTTT. Full variable domain (outside the CDR3, taken from reference TRBV5-1 and TRBJ2-2): KAGVTQTPRYLIKTRGQQVTLSCSPISGHRSVSWYQQTPGQGLQFLFEYFSETQRNKGNFPGRFSGRQFSNSRSEMNVSTLELGDSALYLCASSAGLAGAGTGELFFGEGSRLTVL.

The chain carries TRBV6-1 and TRBJ2-7, with TRBD2 identical over 8 bases. CDR3 length: 14 amino acids. V dropped 5 bases and J dropped 6; count of bases not matched to a gene: 9. CDR1 and CDR2 from the germline V gene are MNHNS and SASEGT. The chain's CDR3 is CASSLGLGPFEQYF. As DNA, the CDR3 is TGTGCCAGCAGTTTGGGACTAGGCCCATTCGAGCAGTACTTC.

This clone was recorded only once. This chain links TRBV5-6 with TRBJ1-4; D is unclear. The germline V gene encodes CDR1 SGHDT and CDR2 YYEEEE. The V end lost 2 bases, the J end lost 5 bases, and 10 bases lay between the germline ends. The CDR3 length is 14 residues. The chain's CDR3 is CASSLRVGNEKLFF. The CDR3 DNA follows: TGTGCCAGCAGCTTACGGGTCGGCAATGAAAAACTGTTTTTT.

The CDR3 DNA follows: TGTGCCAGCAGCCAAATGGCGGTGGACTATGGCTACACCTTC. This sequence encodes CASSQMAVDYGYTF. V gene TRBV4-2 combines with J gene TRBJ1-2; no reliable D call. Germline V gene lookup returns CDR1 LGHNA and CDR2 YNFKEQ. V lost 2 bases and J 3 bases, leaving 10 bases between the germline ends. The CDR3 loop spans 14 amino acids.

V gene TRBV28 combines with J gene TRBJ2-2; TRBD2 matches at 8 bases. Germline loops: CDR1 MDHEN, CDR2 SYDVKM. V shed 6 bases, J shed 1 base, and the junction held 7 bases outside the gene matches. The CDR3 runs to 16 residues. For the CDR3, the DNA is TGTGCCAGCAGCGCGCCGGGACTAGGGAACACCGGGGAGCTGTTTTTT. The encoded protein is CASSAPGLGNTGELFF.

This clone was seen a few times. An end of the junction does not agree with germline; a read error may underlie this. The V and J genes are TRBV7-9 and TRBJ1-2, with D possibly TRBD1 on 6 matching bases. The CDR3 runs 12 residues. Germline CDR1 is SEHNR and CDR2 is FQNEAQ (reference sequence). The CDR3 sequence is CSSRSQGGGYTF. The DNA of the CDR3 is TGTTCCAGCAGATCACAGGGTGGAGGCTACACCTTC.

The chain joins TRBV5-1 to TRBJ1-1, with 7 bases fitting TRBD1. Per germline, CDR1 SGHRS and CDR2 YFSETQ. The trim removed 0 bases at V and 4 bases at J, leaving 6 bases unmatched. This CDR3 has 15 amino acids. This CDR3 reads CASSLAQGRSTEAFF. In DNA form, the CDR3 reads TGCGCCAGCAGCTTGGCACAGGGGAGAAGCACTGAAGCTTTCTTT.

A single count supports this clone. An end of the junction differs from the germline gene, which may be a read error. The chain couples TRBV28 to TRBJ2-7; TRBD2 is a possible D gene (5 bases). Germline CDR1 MDHEN, CDR2 SYDVKM. The CDR3 runs to 14 residues. CDR3 amino acids: CASSLPGIPYEQHF. CDR3 nucleotides: TGTGCCAGCAGTTTGCCGGGGATCCCCTACGAGCAGCACTTC.

This clone showed up just a few times. V gene TRBV29-1 combines with J gene TRBJ1-1; 7 bases map to TRBD1. Germline lookup yields CDR1 SQVTM and CDR2 ANQGSEA. This CDR3 spans 12 amino acids. V was clipped by 5 bases and J by 5 bases; unmatched bases: 5. The CDR3 region is CSVLTGKTEAFF. CDR3 nucleotides: TGCAGCGTTCTGACAGGGAAAACTGAAGCTTTCTTT.

CDR3 DNA sequence: TGTGCCAGCAGCAGCCGACTAGCGGGGGGGCTTGATACGCAGTATTTT. Translating it yields CASSSRLAGGLDTQYF. The chain recombines TRBV7-3 with TRBJ2-3, with 14 nucleotides matching TRBD2. Germline V gene sequence: CDR1 SGHTA, CDR2 FQGTGA. V was pared by 5 bases and J by 6 bases, with 7 bases of the junction left unmatched. CDR3 length equals 16 residues.

The chain links TRBV5-4 to TRBJ2-7, with 9 bases fitting TRBD1. The CDR3 runs 14 residues. CDR1 and CDR2 (germline): SGHNT, YYREEE (reference sequence). After removal of 4 bases from V and 3 bases from J, the junction contained 5 bases not matched to a gene. CDR3: CASSRRDRVYEQYF. The CDR3 DNA is TGTGCCAGCAGCCGCCGGGACAGGGTCTACGAGCAGTACTTC.

J is TRBJ1-2 and V is TRBV5-1, with 7 bases lining up with TRBD1. Germline V gene sequence: CDR1 SGHRS, CDR2 YFSETQ. The CDR3 has 14 residues. V lost 3 bases and J lost 1; bases outside the gene matches: 3. CDR3 coding DNA: TGCGCCAGCAGCTCGACAGGGAATAACTATGGCTACACCTTC. This gives the protein CASSSTGNNYGYTF. The full variable domain, completed using reference TRBV5-1 and TRBJ1-2, is KAGVTQTPRYLIKTRGQQVTLSCSPISGHRSVSWYQQTPGQGLQFLFEYFSETQRNKGNFPGRFSGRQFSNSRSEMNVSTLELGDSALYLCASSSTGNNYGYTFGSGTRLTVV.